Here is one T cell receptor beta chain with its context. Its antigen is currently unknown. The entry originates in a study of graft-versus-host responses after intestinal transplantation. Study-level information: Each of the recipients got a multivisceral, liver-intestinal, or isolated intestinal transplant. Induction using anti-thymocyte globulin, followed by tacrolimus and steroids for two to four years, was given to all recipients.

Regarding the study as a whole: Association was observed between peak circulating GvH clone levels and early post-transplant HvG declines. Allografts carried high graft-versus-host to host-versus-graft clonal ratios in patients having graft-donor T cell macrochimerism.

Germline CDR1 and CDR2: SQVTM and ANQGSEA. CDR3 length equals 14 residues. V shed 5 bases, J shed 1 base, and the junction held 6 bases outside the gene matches. Using immunoSEQ multiplex PCR, the repertoire was profiled, and TCRdb retains in-frame clones only, with some absent. The repertoire includes 95,000 to 110,000 clones, more than 85% of them detected once, and less than 1.5% sits in the top ten. This sequence originates from a human donor who received an intestinal transplant. The gene calls are TRBV29-1 and TRBJ2-5, with 8 bases fitting TRBD2. The source was unstimulated CD8+ T cells sorted from spleen or lymph node cells, collected before intestinal transplant. As DNA, the CDR3 is TGCAGCGTTTTTGACGGGGGGGTCCAAGAGACCCAGTACTTC. Protein sequence: CSVFDGGVQETQYF.